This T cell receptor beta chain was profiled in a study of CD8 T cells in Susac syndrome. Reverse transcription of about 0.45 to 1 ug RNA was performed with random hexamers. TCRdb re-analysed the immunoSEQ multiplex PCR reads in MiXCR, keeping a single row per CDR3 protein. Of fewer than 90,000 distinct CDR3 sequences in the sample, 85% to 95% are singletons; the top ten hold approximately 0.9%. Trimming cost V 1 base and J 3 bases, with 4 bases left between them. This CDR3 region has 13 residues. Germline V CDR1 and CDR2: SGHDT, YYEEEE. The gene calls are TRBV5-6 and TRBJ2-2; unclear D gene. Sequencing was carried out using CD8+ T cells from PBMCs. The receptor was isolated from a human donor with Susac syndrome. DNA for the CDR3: TGTGCCAGCAGCTTGTCCGACACCGGGGAGCTGTTTTTT. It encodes CASSLSDTGELFF.